This entry is about one T cell receptor (beta chain). Its antigen is not known. The CDR3 loop spans 14 amino acids. V dropped 0 bases and J dropped 9 bases, with 13 bases sitting between them. CDR1 is SGDLS, CDR2 YYNGEE, per germline. The data derive from a study of T cell responses to AZD1222 COVID-19 vaccine. Study-wide findings and caveats: Repertoires were sampled only after the peak T cell response. Compared with day 0, the breadth and depth of the Spike-specific TCR repertoire rose significantly after two doses of AZD1222. At baseline, just six or seven AZD1222 recipients tested seropositive.

Assay used: immunoSEQ multiplex PCR; TCRdb lists only in-frame clones, some missing. The sample contains 150,000 to 200,000 clones, roughly 94% of which appear only once. The sequence was obtained from an adult who received the AZD1222 COVID-19 vaccine. The chain is built from TRBV9 and TRBJ2-1, with a weak D call TRBD2 (5 bases). Sequenced here: peripheral blood, sampled 28 days after the second AZD1222 dose. CDR3 protein: CASSVAGGIGEQFF. The DNA for the CDR3 is TGTGCCAGCAGCGTAGCCGGAGGTATTGGTGAGCAGTTCTTC.